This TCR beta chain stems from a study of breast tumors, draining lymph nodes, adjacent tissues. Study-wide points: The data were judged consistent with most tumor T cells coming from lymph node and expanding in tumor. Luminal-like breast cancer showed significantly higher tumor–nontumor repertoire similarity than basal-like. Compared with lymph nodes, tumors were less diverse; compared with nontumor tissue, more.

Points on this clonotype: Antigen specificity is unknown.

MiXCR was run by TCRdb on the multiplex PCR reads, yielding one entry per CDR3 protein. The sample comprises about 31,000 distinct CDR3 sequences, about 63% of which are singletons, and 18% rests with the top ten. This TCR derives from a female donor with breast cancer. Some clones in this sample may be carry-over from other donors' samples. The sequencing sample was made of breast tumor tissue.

CDR3 nucleotides: TGTGCCAGCAGTTCCGGACGGCCACCTAATCAGCCCCAGCATTTT. As protein: CASSSGRPPNQPQHF. This chain joins TRBV5-6 and TRBJ1-5; D gene ambiguous. The germline CDR1 and CDR2 sequences are SGHDT and YYEEEE. The CDR3 is made up of 15 amino acids. Trimming took 5 bases from V and 4 from J, leaving 16 bases between them.